This TCR beta chain derives from a study of CD8+CD57+ T cells in acquired aplastic anemia. The overall study: DNA recovered from sorted CD4+ and CD8+ cells had a mean of approximately 3 ug.

The length of the CDR3 is 15 residues. V lost 7 bases, J lost 4 bases, and 5 bases stayed unmatched. Germline CDR1 is ENHRY and CDR2 is SYGVKD. Study-level points and caveats: Patients showed no significant difference from controls in CD8+ Simpson's diversity. Between patients and controls, about 30 CD8+ CDR3 sequences were found in common.

TCR beta VDJ combinations and CDR3 sequences were profiled from genomic DNA. TCRdb fed the reads into MiXCR, producing one record per CDR3 protein. Among roughly 38,000 distinct CDR3 sequences, 65% to 80% were seen once, and the ten largest hold 20% to 25%. In regard to this clonotype: Its antigen is as yet unknown.

This rearrangement joins TRBV10-3 to TRBJ2-6; TRBD1 aligns across 9 bases. This receptor was taken from a human donor in good health, serving as a control. The sequenced sample consisted of sorted CD4+, CD8+, or CD8+CD57+ T cells (not recorded which) from PBMCs. CDR3: CAIKGDRVGANVLTF. The CDR3 region has the DNA TGTGCCATCAAAGGGGACAGGGTCGGGGCCAACGTCCTGACTTTC.